The 31 T cell receptor beta chains below were found in one sample sequenced in a study of regulatory T cells in long-lasting Graves disease. Building of the TCR beta libraries involved iRepertoire HTBI primers and Arm-PCR of CDR3 regions. TCRdb analysed the multiplex PCR reads with MiXCR anew, one entry per CDR3 protein. The table lists a few hundred thousand distinct CDR3 sequences, roughly 14% of them singletons. As for time point: newly diagnosed GD, antithyroid drugs for less than 3 months. Preparation of the TCR library used RNA extracted from PBMCs. A further study also used this sample, focusing on T cells in Graves' hyperthyroidism and ophthalmopathy.

Sequencing was performed on peripheral blood mononuclear cells (PBMCs), taken at new diagnosis, from a patient treated with antithyroid drugs. The receptors were gathered from a man aged 25 to 45 with Graves disease.

In its sample, this clonotype was seen a few times. This chain links TRBV5-1 with TRBJ1-6; TRBD1 might be the D (5 bases). V lost 1 base and J lost 10, with 15 bases in between. CDR1 is SGHRS and CDR2 is YFSETQ in the germline V gene. The CDR3 has 15 amino acids. CDR3 in amino acids: CASSLPSGTRSPLHF. The DNA of the CDR3 is TGCGCCAGCAGCTTGCCGTCGGGGACGCGGTCACCCCTCCACTTT.

On this clonotype: A much larger clone lies one base from this, so it may be a read error. The chain links TRBV5-1 to TRBJ2-1; 11 positions agree with TRBD2. The CDR3 length is 20 residues. CDR1 and CDR2 (germline): SGHRS, YFSETQ. V shed 0 bases, J shed 5 bases, and the junction held 16 bases outside the gene matches. CDR3 residues: CASSLASGIAGGPFHNEQFF. As DNA, the CDR3 is TGCGCCAGCAGCTTGGCCTCGGGAATAGCGGGAGGGCCGTTCCACAATGAGCAGTTCTTC.

This clonotype was counted once. V usage is TRBV5-1 and J usage is TRBJ1-2; tentative D call: TRBD1 (6 bases). Germline assignment: CDR1 SGHRS and CDR2 YFSETQ. The CDR3 sequence is 15 residues long. The ends were cut back, 3 bases at V and 8 bases at J, with 20 bases in the middle. This chain's CDR3 is CASSSWGGRGRGYTF. The CDR3 bases are TGCGCCAGCAGCTCCTGGGGGGGGCGAGGTAGAGGCTACACCTTC.

The chain links TRBV30 to TRBJ1-2; no definite D call. This CDR3 spans 11 amino acids. The V end was cut by 7 bases, the J end by 4 bases, with 10 bases between. Germline lookup yields CDR1 GTSNPN and CDR2 SVGIG (reference sequence). The CDR3 spells CASRFPYGYTF. The CDR3 coding sequence is TGTGCCTCCCGATTTCCCTATGGCTACACCTTC.

In its sample, this clonotype was seen many times. The chain employs TRBV29-1 and TRBJ1-4; D might be TRBD1 (5 bases). Deletions cut 5 bases from V and 7 bases from J, with 17 bases between. Germline values: CDR1 SQVTM, CDR2 ANQGSEA. The CDR3 consists of 14 residues. The CDR3, as DNA: TGCAGCGTTCTGGGGGATACGGAAGGTGAAAAACTGTTTTTT. Its protein product is CSVLGDTEGEKLFF. Combining the CDR3 with reference TRBV29-1 and TRBJ1-4 gives the whole variable domain SAVISQKPSRDICQRGTSLTIQCQVDSQVTMMFWYRQQPGQSLTLIATANQGSEATYESGFVIDKFPISRPNLTFSTLTVSNMSPEDSSIYLCSVLGDTEGEKLFFGSGTQLSVL.

At least ten counts were recorded for this clonotype. The chain links TRBV12-3 or TRBV12-4 to TRBJ2-1; a weak D match, TRBD2 (6 bases). The CDR3 sequence is 15 residues long. V dropped 3 bases and J dropped 8 bases, with 17 bases sitting between them. CDR3 in amino acids: CASSLEGLSTDEQFF. The CDR3 bases are TGTGCCAGCAGTTTGGAGGGACTCTCCACCGATGAGCAGTTCTTC.

Note on this clonotype: A read error may produce the germline difference seen at one junction end. The chain carries TRBV19 and TRBJ1-5; D possibly corresponds to TRBD1 (6 bases). The length of the CDR3 is 16 residues. Per the germline V gene, CDR1 is LNHDA and CDR2 is SQIVND (reference sequence). The CDR3 loop is CASSDLTGYSNRPQHF. In nucleotides, the CDR3 is TGTGCCAGTAGCGATTTGACAGGTTATAGCAATCGGCCCCAGCATTTT.

Many counts were recorded for this clonotype. The chain uses TRBV7-2 and TRBJ2-2; D gene ambiguous. Germline-derived CDR1 and CDR2 are SGHTA and FQGNSA. Trimming pared 5 bases from V and 3 bases from J, leaving 4 bases between. There are 12 residues in the CDR3. CDR3 sequence reads: CASSQYTGELFF. The CDR3 coding sequence is TGTGCCAGCAGCCAATACACCGGGGAGCTGTTTTTT. Variable domain in full (rest from reference TRBV7-2 and TRBJ2-2): GAGVSQSPSNKVTEKGKDVELRCDPISGHTALYWYRQSLGQGLEFLIYFQGNSAPDKSGLPSDRFSAERTGGSVSTLTIQRTQQEDSAVYLCASSQYTGELFFGEGSRLTVL.

The chain carries TRBV30 and TRBJ2-2; perhaps TRBD2 as D (6 bases). The CDR3 covers 14 residues. Trimming shortened V by 5 bases and J by 4 bases, and 14 bases separated the two germline ends. From germline, CDR1 is GTSNPN and CDR2 SVGIG (reference sequence). CDR3 protein: CAWDTGLTTGELFF. CDR3 coding DNA: TGTGCCTGGGACACGGGACTCACCACCGGGGAGCTGTTTTTT.

For this clonotype: Mismatch with germline at one junction end may stem from a read error. The chain uses TRBV7-7 and TRBJ2-7; 8 bases agree with TRBD1. The CDR3 consists of 13 residues. The germline CDR1 and CDR2 sequences are SSHAT and FNYEAQ (reference sequence). CDR3 residues: CASSLDRGGEQYF. The CDR3 nucleotides are TGTGCTAGCAGCCTCGACAGGGGAGGCGAGCAGTACTTC. Drawing the rest from reference TRBV7-7 and TRBJ2-7, the complete variable domain is GAGVSQSPRYKVTKRGQDVTLRCDPISSHATLYWYQQALGQGPEFLTYFNYEAQPDKSGLPSDRFSAERPEGSISTLTIQRTEQRDSAMYRCASSLDRGGEQYFGPGTRLTVT.

In this sample, this clonotype turned up once. This chain links TRBV3-1 with TRBJ2-7; D uncertain. CDR3 length: 11 residues. Trimming left V 3 bases short and J 7 bases short, with 7 bases between. Germline-derived CDR1 and CDR2 are LGHDT and YNNKEL (reference sequence). CDR3 nucleotides: TGTGCCAGCAGCCACTCGGAGGAGCAGTACTTC. The encoded protein is CASSHSEEQYF.

This chain joins TRBV7-9 and TRBJ2-3; 7 bases are shared with TRBD1. Germline V gives CDR1 SEHNR, CDR2 FQNEAQ (reference sequence). V gave up 8 bases and J gave up 3 bases; unmatched junction bases: 11. CDR3 size: 15 residues. DNA of the CDR3: TGTGCCAGCCCCATTAAGGGGGCAGGGACAGATACGCAGTATTTT. Translated: CASPIKGAGTDTQYF.

The V gene is TRBV5-1, the J gene TRBJ2-7; D uncertain. This CDR3 is 13 amino acids long. Germline loops: CDR1 SGHRS, CDR2 YFSETQ. V lost 6 bases and J 1 base, leaving 11 bases between the germline ends. The CDR3 DNA sequence: TGCGCCAGCACGAAGGACGCGTCCTACGAGCAGTACTTC. The encoded protein is CASTKDASYEQYF.

This clonotype occurred a few times. Given a much more abundant clone one base away, this may be a read error. The V gene is TRBV2, the J gene TRBJ2-3; TRBD1 aligns across 9 bases. CDR1 SNHLY and CDR2 FYNNEI come from the germline V gene. The CDR3 covers 15 residues. CDR3 residues: CARRPGQGRFDTQYF. CDR3 DNA sequence: TGTGCCCGCAGACCCGGACAGGGGAGGTTTGATACGCAGTATTTT.

In its sample, this clonotype was seen many times. The rearrangement links TRBV29-1 to TRBJ1-2; 8 bases match TRBD1. The CDR3 is 12 residues long. Looked up from germline, CDR1 is SQVTM and CDR2 is ANQGSEA. V lost 6 bases to trimming and J lost 7 bases; unmatched junction nucleotides: 7. The CDR3 spells CSVERQGPGYTF. The CDR3 bases are TGCAGCGTCGAGCGACAGGGGCCTGGCTACACCTTC.

This clonotype was counted at least ten times. The V gene is TRBV6-1, the J gene TRBJ2-1; weak D call: TRBD1 (5 bases). Germline lookup yields CDR1 MNHNS and CDR2 SASEGT. With 5 bases removed from V and 3 bases from J, the gap between germline ends came to 17 bases. This CDR3 is 16 amino acids long. The CDR3 DNA sequence: TGTGCCAGCAGTCGGGCAGGGTCAATTGTCTACAATGAGCAGTTCTTC. Translation gives CASSRAGSIVYNEQFF.

This clonotype was detected many times. The chain uses TRBV3-1 and TRBJ1-2, with D perhaps matching TRBD1 (6 bases). V was trimmed by 4 bases and J by 9 bases, leaving 18 bases between them. This CDR3 is built from 14 residues. Looked up from germline, CDR1 is LGHDT and CDR2 is YNNKEL (reference sequence). The CDR3: CASSLIQGQQRYTF. CDR3 nucleotide sequence: TGTGCCAGCAGCCTAATTCAGGGACAACAGCGCTACACCTTC.

This clonotype was recorded many times. One junction end does not reproduce the germline sequence, and a read error may be involved. The chain joins TRBV2 to TRBJ2-1, with 8 bases lining up with TRBD1. Germline loops: CDR1 SNHLY, CDR2 FYNNEI. The CDR3 length is 11 residues. The CDR3 protein is CASSERDRYVF. In DNA form, the CDR3 reads TGTGCCAGCAGTGAAAGGGACAGGTATGTCTTC.

This clonotype has a single count. The V gene is TRBV18, the J gene TRBJ1-2; D is possibly TRBD1 (5 bases). The CDR3 has 12 residues. Trimming shortened V by 2 bases and J by 8 bases, and 9 bases separated the two germline ends. Germline V CDR1 and CDR2: KGHSH, LQKENI. The CDR3 DNA follows: TGTGCCAGCTCACCAAACAGGTCAGGCTACACCTTC. It is translated as CASSPNRSGYTF.

This clonotype was observed a handful of times. The chain has TRBV20-1 and TRBJ2-3; perhaps D is TRBD1 or TRBD2 (5 bases each). The V end was cut by 5 bases, the J end by 5 bases, with 20 bases between. The length of the CDR3 is 15 residues. CDR1 is DFQATT, CDR2 SNEGSKA, per germline (reference sequence). In nucleotides, the CDR3 is TGCAGTGCTCAGAGACGGGACGGAGTCGGAGATACGCAGTATTTT. As protein: CSAQRRDGVGDTQYF.

This clonotype was counted at least ten times. This rearrangement joins TRBV11-2 to TRBJ2-5; perhaps TRBD1 as D (5 bases). V lost 4 bases and J 5 bases, leaving 8 bases between the germline ends. Germline CDR1 reads SGHAT; CDR2 reads FQNNGV. This CDR3 has 12 amino acids. CDR3 bases: TGTGCCAGCAGCTCCAGGGTGGAGACCCAGTACTTC. It codes for CASSSRVETQYF.

This clonotype was picked up many times. The chain is built from TRBV27 and TRBJ2-7; D gene uncertain. From germline, CDR1 is MNHEY and CDR2 SMNVEV (reference sequence). V was pared by 0 bases and J by 4 bases, with 10 bases between. CDR3 length: 14 residues. Here the CDR3 reads CASSLSGVFYEQYF. In DNA, the CDR3 is TGTGCCAGCAGTTTATCTGGGGTATTTTACGAGCAGTACTTC.

This clonotype was counted between two and nine times. The chain carries TRBV27 and TRBJ2-7, with 7 bases aligning to TRBD1. Germline CDR1 MNHEY, CDR2 SMNVEV (reference sequence). The CDR3 loop spans 14 amino acids. Germline trimming cut 5 bases from V and 3 bases from J; bases unmatched to any gene: 7. This CDR3 reads CASSPGTAFYEQYF. In nucleotides, the CDR3 is TGTGCCAGCAGTCCAGGGACAGCGTTCTACGAGCAGTACTTC.

This clonotype was seen at least ten times. The genes are TRBV20-1 and TRBJ1-6, with D hard to call. Germline CDR1 and CDR2: DFQATT and SNEGSKA (reference sequence). V shed 3 bases and J shed 10 bases, with 16 bases lying between them. This CDR3 comprises 14 residues. The CDR3 spells CSASEPGPLSPLHF. CDR3 DNA sequence: TGCAGTGCTAGTGAACCCGGACCCCTCTCACCCCTCCACTTT.

The sample holds many counts of this clonotype. The CDR3 DNA sequence: TGCAGTGCTAGTAAGGCCGGGAGGGACTATGAGCAGTTCTTC. Translated: CSASKAGRDYEQFF. The genes are TRBV20-1 and TRBJ2-1; 8 nucleotides agree with TRBD2. There are 14 residues in the CDR3. V was clipped by 3 bases and J by 8 bases; unmatched bases: 9. CDR1 is DFQATT and CDR2 is SNEGSKA in the germline V gene (reference sequence).

This clonotype was observed a handful of times. DNA for the CDR3: TGTGCCAGCAGCCAAGCTCCGGGACAGGGGGCGGGGAATGAGCAGTTCTTC. Its translation: CASSQAPGQGAGNEQFF. This sequence joins TRBV4-2 and TRBJ2-1; 12 nucleotides align to TRBD1. Trimming removed 1 base from V and 7 bases from J; junction bases left unmatched: 8. The CDR3 is made up of 17 amino acids. The germline V gene encodes CDR1 LGHNA and CDR2 YNFKEQ.

The CDR3 DNA sequence: TGCAGCGTTGAACGGACTAGCGGGAGAATAAACAATGAGCAGTTCTTC. This encodes CSVERTSGRINNEQFF. The rearrangement links TRBV29-1 to TRBJ2-1; the match to TRBD2 covers 13 bases. After removal of 2 bases from V and 5 bases from J, the junction contained 6 bases not matched to a gene. This CDR3 comprises 16 residues. Germline-derived CDR1 and CDR2 are SQVTM and ANQGSEA.

J is TRBJ2-5 and V is TRBV5-1, with 7 bases aligning to TRBD2. The CDR3 totals 14 residues. Trimming removed 7 bases from V and 5 bases from J; junction bases left unmatched: 11. The germline CDR1 and CDR2 sequences are SGHRS and YFSETQ. The CDR3 nucleotides are TGCGCCAGCGGGTCTACCGGGGGGTCTGAGACCCAGTACTTC. This sequence encodes CASGSTGGSETQYF.

The sample holds many counts of this clonotype. The rearrangement links TRBV25-1 to TRBJ1-4; D unresolved. Trimming shortened V by 9 bases and J by 6 bases, and 11 bases separated the two germline ends. In germline, CDR1 is MGHDK, CDR2 SYGVNS. The CDR3 contains 12 residues. The CDR3 DNA follows: TGTGCCAGTCTGGCATCGGATGAAAAACTGTTTTTT. Amino acids: CASLASDEKLFF.

This clonotype was counted ten times or more. This chain joins TRBV6-2 or TRBV6-3 and TRBJ1-5; 8 bases fit TRBD1. The CDR3 is 14 residues long. Germline V lookup: CDR1 MNHEY, CDR2 SVGEGT. The trim removed 4 bases at V and 5 bases at J, leaving 4 bases unmatched. The DNA for the CDR3 is TGTGCCAGCAGTTTGACAGGGGTAGATCAGCCCCAGCATTTT. It translates to CASSLTGVDQPQHF.

This clonotype was seen a handful of times. Mismatch with germline at one junction end may stem from a read error. V usage is TRBV7-3 and J usage is TRBJ1-6, with 10 bases fitting TRBD1. There are 14 residues in the CDR3. Germline V lookup: CDR1 SGHTA, CDR2 FQGTGA. The CDR3 loop is CASTLWDRGSPLHF. The CDR3 bases are TGTGCCAGCACCTTATGGGACAGGGGATCACCCCTCCACTTT.